Shown below are 10 T cell receptor beta chains from a single sample sequenced in a study of cytomegalovirus exposure and HLA in healthy donors. Primers: 60 Vbeta forward and 13 Jbeta reverse. The protocol was immunoSEQ multiplex PCR, while the TCRdb copy is restricted to in-frame clones and leaves out a portion. Of around 80,000 clones in the sample, 62% are singletons; the top ten hold roughly 4.4%. The sample comprised PBMCs. The receptors here all came from a male donor in good health and CMV-seropositive.

V gene TRBV5-3 combines with J gene TRBJ1-1, with D tentatively TRBD1 (6 bases). TRBV5-3 is flagged as an ORF with uncertain function. The V gene lost 4 bases and the J gene lost 4 bases, with 20 bases spanning the gap. This CDR3 region has 16 residues. CDR3 region: CARSKVALCRGTEAFF. The CDR3 DNA is TGTGCCAGAAGCAAGGTAGCCCTATGCAGGGGCACTGAAGCTTTCTTT.

This chain joins TRBV25-1 and TRBJ1-2; D gene uncertain. The germline gives CDR1 MGHDK, CDR2 SYGVNS. The CDR3 consists of 13 residues. V was cut by 4 bases and J by 3 bases, with 9 bases left in between. DNA for the CDR3: TGTGCCAGCAGTGCCATAGAAGACTATGGCTACACCTTC. Its translation: CASSAIEDYGYTF.

This clone was observed a few times. This chain connects TRBV2 to TRBJ1-4; a weak D match, TRBD1 (6 bases). The germline V and J ends were trimmed by 3 bases and 5 bases, with 13 bases remaining between them. CDR1 SNHLY and CDR2 FYNNEI come from the germline V gene. This CDR3 has 15 amino acids. In DNA, the CDR3 is TGTGCCAGCAGTGATTTCTCAGGGACAAATGAAAAACTGTTTTTT. Protein product: CASSDFSGTNEKLFF.

The V gene is TRBV11-2, the J gene TRBJ2-5; TRBD2 might be the D (5 bases). The V end lost 5 bases, the J end lost 5 bases, and 15 bases lay between the germline ends. The CDR3 is made up of 14 amino acids. Germline V gives CDR1 SGHAT, CDR2 FQNNGV. This CDR3 reads CASSRTRLWETQYF. In DNA form, the CDR3 reads TGTGCCAGCAGCCGGACTCGTCTTTGGGAGACCCAGTACTTC.

V usage is TRBV7-6 and J usage is TRBJ1-6; D not certain. The CDR3 is made up of 13 amino acids. V lost 0 bases, J lost 10 bases, and 7 bases lay in between. The germline CDR1 and CDR2 sequences are SGHVS and FNYEAQ. The DNA of the CDR3 is TGTGCCAGCAGCTTAGCGAACGGGTCACCCCTCCACTTT. Translating gives CASSLANGSPLHF.

V gene TRBV5-1 combines with J gene TRBJ2-3; 7 nucleotides align to TRBD2. Trimming took 0 bases from V and 3 from J; bases not matched to a gene: 4. The CDR3 is made up of 15 amino acids. From germline, CDR1 is SGHRS and CDR2 YFSETQ. The CDR3 bases are TGCGCCAGCAGCTTGGAAGGTAGCGGGACAGATACGCAGTATTTT. It codes for CASSLEGSGTDTQYF.

The table lists this clone with a count of one. The rearrangement links TRBV28 to TRBJ2-3; D is unresolved. The CDR3 contains 14 residues. Trimming stripped 1 base from V and 6 bases from J, with 11 bases between. CDR1 MDHEN and CDR2 SYDVKM come from the germline V gene. The CDR3 region has the DNA TGTGCCAGCAGTTTATCCCCCCCCTCGGATACGCAGTATTTT. The encoded protein is CASSLSPPSDTQYF.

This clone was seen more than once but under ten times. The chain couples TRBV7-6 to TRBJ2-1; possibly TRBD2 for D (5 bases). Germline CDR1 is SGHVS and CDR2 is FNYEAQ. The CDR3 runs to 17 residues. V lost 1 base, J lost 6 bases, and 19 bases lay in between. The CDR3 sequence: CASSLGTGSWSGNEQFF. The CDR3 nucleotides are TGTGCCAGCAGCTTAGGGACGGGATCTTGGTCCGGCAATGAGCAGTTCTTC.

The chain recombines TRBV5-1 with TRBJ2-1; TRBD2 aligns across 8 bases. J gave up 5 bases and V 1 base, and 5 bases lay outside the gene matches. CDR3 length equals 15 residues. The germline CDR1 and CDR2 sequences are SGHRS and YFSETQ. The CDR3 loop reads CASSLSLAGHNEQFF. The CDR3 DNA follows: TGCGCCAGCAGCTTGTCCCTAGCGGGCCACAATGAGCAGTTCTTC.

DNA of the CDR3: TGTGCCATCAGTGACCTCAGGGGACGCACAGATACGCAGTATTTT. The encoded protein is CAISDLRGRTDTQYF. This chain links TRBV10-3 with TRBJ2-3; D is possibly TRBD1 (6 bases). The CDR3 sequence is 15 residues long. Germline V gene data show CDR1 as ENHRY and CDR2 as SYGVKD. V was pared by 3 bases and J by 1 base, with 11 bases between.